Following are 16 T cell receptor beta chains from one sample sequenced in a study of T cells in Graves' hyperthyroidism and ophthalmopathy. Amplification of TCR beta CDR3 regions used RNA as the template. A first-round RT-PCR of the TCR CDR3 used the HTBI primer set. MiXCR, applied by TCRdb to the multiplex PCR reads, yields one record per CDR3 protein. The repertoire consists of some 400,000 distinct CDR3 sequences, with roughly 14% occurring once and the leading ten covering under 25%. Sequencing was performed on blood. The receptors shown here come from a man aged 30 to 39 with Graves' hyperthyroidism that later progressed to Graves' ophthalmopathy.

The chain joins TRBV3-1 to TRBJ2-3, with TRBD2 matching 9 bases. Germline CDR1 reads LGHDT; CDR2 reads YNNKEL (reference sequence). The CDR3 has 16 residues. Trimming removed 3 bases from V and 3 bases from J; junction bases left unmatched: 7. CDR3 in DNA: TGTGCCAGCAGCCATTTCAGCGGGGGGTTTACAGATACGCAGTATTTT. Amino acid sequence: CASSHFSGGFTDTQYF.

This clonotype was detected only a few times. The chain recombines TRBV6-1 with TRBJ2-5; the match to TRBD1 covers 7 bases. V lost 1 base to trimming and J lost 5 bases; unmatched junction nucleotides: 1. The CDR3 consists of 13 residues. The germline gives CDR1 MNHNS, CDR2 SASEGT. CDR3 in amino acids: CASSEVRGETQYF. For the CDR3, the DNA is TGTGCCAGCAGTGAAGTCAGGGGGGAGACCCAGTACTTC.

This clonotype has a count of ten or more. The chain recombines TRBV28 with TRBJ2-6, with TRBD1 matching over 9 bases. The CDR3 length is 18 residues. Unmatched junction bases numbered 7, after V lost 3 bases and J lost 1 base. CDR1 MDHEN and CDR2 SYDVKM come from the germline V gene. The CDR3 DNA sequence: TGTGCCAGCAGTTTTTGGGGACAGGGCGGTTCTGGGGCCAACGTCCTGACTTTC. Amino acid sequence: CASSFWGQGGSGANVLTF.

In its sample, this clonotype was seen a few times. The gene calls are TRBV3-1 and TRBJ2-1; D ambiguous. The CDR3 runs 16 residues. Looked up from germline, CDR1 is LGHDT and CDR2 is YNNKEL (reference sequence). V lost 0 bases, J lost 5 bases, and 14 bases lay in between. CDR3 sequence: CASSQDRPGLNNEQFF. In DNA, the CDR3 is TGTGCCAGCAGCCAAGACCGACCTGGGTTAAACAATGAGCAGTTCTTC.

This clonotype was detected only a few times. The rearrangement joins TRBV28 to TRBJ1-6; D unclear. The germline V and J ends were trimmed by 3 bases and 10 bases, with 7 bases remaining between them. Germline V CDR1 and CDR2: MDHEN, SYDVKM. This CDR3 region has 12 residues. Written as DNA, the CDR3 is TGTGCCAGCAGTTTCTACACCTCACCCCTCCACTTT. It translates to CASSFYTSPLHF.

This clonotype was seen ten or more times. This chain links TRBV4-1 with TRBJ1-2, with D unclear. Germline V gene data show CDR1 as MGHRA and CDR2 as YSYEKL. V shed 1 base and J shed 0 bases, with 9 bases lying between them. The CDR3 has 15 residues. The CDR3 DNA is TGCGCCAGCAGCCAAGTGTTACAAACTAACTATGGCTACACCTTC. It codes for CASSQVLQTNYGYTF.

This clonotype was found a few times. The chain recombines TRBV12-3 or TRBV12-4 with TRBJ2-4; D perhaps matches TRBD1 (6 bases). This CDR3 has 15 amino acids. Between the trimmed V and J ends, which lost 6 bases and 0 bases, there was a span of 12 bases. CDR3 amino acids: CASSLQGLAKNIQYF. The CDR3 DNA reads TGTGCCAGCAGCTTACAGGGATTAGCCAAAAACATTCAGTACTTC.

The V call is TRBV28, the J call TRBJ2-7, with 13 bases aligning to TRBD2. Germline CDR1 MDHEN, CDR2 SYDVKM. After removal of 2 bases from V and 5 bases from J, the junction contained 12 bases not matched to a gene. The CDR3 covers 18 residues. This CDR3 is CASSLIPGLAGRGHEQYF. The CDR3 DNA reads as TGTGCCAGCAGTTTAATTCCGGGACTAGCGGGGCGTGGCCACGAGCAGTACTTC.

The chain joins TRBV9 to TRBJ1-5; D ambiguous. CDR1 and CDR2 from the germline V gene are SGDLS and YYNGEE. The length of the CDR3 is 14 residues. Trimming stripped 0 bases from V and 5 bases from J, with 9 bases between. The CDR3 spells CASSVEGRDQPQHF. CDR3 nucleotide sequence: TGTGCCAGCAGCGTAGAAGGGAGGGATCAGCCCCAGCATTTT.

This clonotype was seen repeatedly, ten times or more. The rearrangement joins TRBV11-2 to TRBJ2-5; no definite D call. V was cut by 5 bases and J by 4 bases, with 5 bases left in between. Germline-derived CDR1 and CDR2 are SGHAT and FQNNGV. The CDR3 length is 11 residues. The CDR3 nucleotides are TGTGCCAGCAGCCAAGCAGAGACCCAGTACTTC. The encoded protein is CASSQAETQYF.

This clonotype was counted ten times or more. The chain has TRBV25-1 and TRBJ2-7, with D possibly being TRBD2 (5 bases). V shed 8 bases and J shed 2 bases, with 16 bases lying between them. The CDR3 covers 14 residues. Per the germline V gene, CDR1 is MGHDK and CDR2 is SYGVNS. CDR3 protein: CASSDRGLTYEQYF. CDR3 nucleotide sequence: TGTGCCAGCTCTGACCGCGGGTTAACCTACGAGCAGTACTTC.

V and J are TRBV6-5 and TRBJ1-1, with D unresolved. CDR1 and CDR2 from the germline V gene are MNHEY and SVGAGI. With 0 bases removed from V and 3 bases from J, the gap between germline ends came to 11 bases. The CDR3 covers 15 residues. CDR3 in amino acids: CASSYSPRLHTEAFF. In DNA form, the CDR3 reads TGTGCCAGCAGTTACTCTCCAAGGCTCCACACTGAAGCTTTCTTT.

Only a few counts were recorded for this clonotype. The chain couples TRBV15 to TRBJ2-7; D call uncertain. The V gene lost 3 bases and the J gene lost 1 base, with 10 bases spanning the gap. The CDR3 runs 14 residues. Germline V gene data show CDR1 as LNHNV and CDR2 as YYDKDF (reference sequence). The CDR3 DNA is TGTGCCACCAGCAGGGGATTTTCTTCCTACGAGCAGTACTTC. Translated, it gives CATSRGFSSYEQYF.

The gene calls are TRBV4-1 and TRBJ2-3; D remains unclear. V was trimmed by 1 base and J by 6 bases, leaving 8 bases between them. CDR1 is MGHRA, CDR2 YSYEKL, per germline. The CDR3 extends over 13 amino acids. The CDR3 spells CASSQGVADTQYF. CDR3 sequence (DNA): TGCGCCAGCAGCCAAGGGGTTGCGGATACGCAGTATTTT.

This clonotype was found many times. The J gene is TRBJ1-2, the V gene TRBV20-1; tentative D call: TRBD1 (6 bases). There are 14 residues in the CDR3. V was clipped by 0 bases and J by 4 bases, with 12 bases between them. Germline CDR1 is DFQATT and CDR2 is SNEGSKA (reference sequence). CDR3 loop: CSARDQDSSYGYTF. CDR3 in DNA: TGCAGTGCTAGAGATCAGGACAGTTCCTATGGCTACACCTTC.

The rearrangement joins TRBV7-8 to TRBJ2-5, with a possible D match to TRBD2 (5 bases). The germline gives CDR1 SGHVS, CDR2 FQNEAQ. This CDR3 region has 17 residues. V lost 3 bases, J lost 0 bases, and 17 bases lay in between. The CDR3 reads CASSFRGGAKYQETQYF. The CDR3 DNA follows: TGTGCCAGCAGCTTTCGAGGAGGAGCAAAGTACCAAGAGACCCAGTACTTC.